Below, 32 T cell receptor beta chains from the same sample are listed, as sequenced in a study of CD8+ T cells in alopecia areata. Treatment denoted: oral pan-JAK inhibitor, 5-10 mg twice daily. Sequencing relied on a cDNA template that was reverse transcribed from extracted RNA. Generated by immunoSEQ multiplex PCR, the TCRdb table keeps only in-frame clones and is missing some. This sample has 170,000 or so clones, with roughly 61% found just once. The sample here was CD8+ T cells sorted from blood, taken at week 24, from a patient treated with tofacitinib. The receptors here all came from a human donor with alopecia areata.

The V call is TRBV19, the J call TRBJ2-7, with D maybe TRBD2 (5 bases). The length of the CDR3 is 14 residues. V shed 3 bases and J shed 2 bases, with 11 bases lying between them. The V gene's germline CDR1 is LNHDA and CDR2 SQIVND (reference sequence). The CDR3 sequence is CASSMSRGPYEQYF. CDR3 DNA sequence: TGTGCCAGTAGTATGAGTCGAGGGCCCTACGAGCAGTACTTC.

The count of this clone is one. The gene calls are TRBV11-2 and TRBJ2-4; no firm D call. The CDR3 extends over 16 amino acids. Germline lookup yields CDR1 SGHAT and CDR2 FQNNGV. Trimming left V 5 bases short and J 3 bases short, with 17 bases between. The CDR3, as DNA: TGTGCCAGCAGCCAACCCCCGGGTCCGGGCAAAAACATTCAGTACTTC. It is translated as CASSQPPGPGKNIQYF.

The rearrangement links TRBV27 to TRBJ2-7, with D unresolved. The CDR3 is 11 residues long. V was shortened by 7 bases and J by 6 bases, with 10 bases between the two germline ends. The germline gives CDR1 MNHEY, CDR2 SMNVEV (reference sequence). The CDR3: CASNLAGEQYF. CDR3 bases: TGTGCCAGCAACCTGGCCGGCGAGCAGTACTTC.

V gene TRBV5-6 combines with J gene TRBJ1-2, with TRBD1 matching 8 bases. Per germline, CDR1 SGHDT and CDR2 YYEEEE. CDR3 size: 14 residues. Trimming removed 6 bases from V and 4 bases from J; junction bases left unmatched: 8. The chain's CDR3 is CASNPGTGSYGYTF. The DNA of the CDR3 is TGTGCCAGCAACCCCGGGACAGGATCCTATGGCTACACCTTC.

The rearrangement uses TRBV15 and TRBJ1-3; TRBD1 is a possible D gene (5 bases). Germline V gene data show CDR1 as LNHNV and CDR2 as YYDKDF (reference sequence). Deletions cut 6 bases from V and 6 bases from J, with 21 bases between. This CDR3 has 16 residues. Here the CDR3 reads CATRGVRRPDVNTIYF. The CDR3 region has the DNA TGTGCCACCAGGGGGGTCCGCAGGCCTGATGTAAACACCATATATTTT.

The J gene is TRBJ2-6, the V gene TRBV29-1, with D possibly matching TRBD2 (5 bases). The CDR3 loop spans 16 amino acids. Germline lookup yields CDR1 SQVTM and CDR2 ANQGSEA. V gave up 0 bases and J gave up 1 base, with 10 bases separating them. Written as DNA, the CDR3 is TGCAGCGTTGAAGATCAGACGGGATCTGGGGCCAACGTCCTGACTTTC. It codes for CSVEDQTGSGANVLTF.

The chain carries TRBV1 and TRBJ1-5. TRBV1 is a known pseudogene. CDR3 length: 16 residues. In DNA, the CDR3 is TGCACCAGCAGCCGACTTGCAGGGAGTCCCAATCAGCCCCAGCATTTT. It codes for CTSSRLAGSPNQPQHF.

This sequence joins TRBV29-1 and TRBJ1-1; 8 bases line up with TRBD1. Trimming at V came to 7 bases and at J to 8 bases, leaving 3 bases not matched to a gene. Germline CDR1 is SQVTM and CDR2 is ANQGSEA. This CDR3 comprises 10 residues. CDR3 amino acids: CSARQGEAFF. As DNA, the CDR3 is TGCAGCGCCAGACAGGGGGAAGCTTTCTTT.

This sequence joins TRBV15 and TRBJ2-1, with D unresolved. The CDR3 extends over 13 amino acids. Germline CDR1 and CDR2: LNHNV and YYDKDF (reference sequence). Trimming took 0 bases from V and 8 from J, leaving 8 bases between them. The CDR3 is CATSRDPSYEQFF. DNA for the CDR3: TGTGCCACCAGCAGAGATCCGTCGTATGAGCAGTTCTTC. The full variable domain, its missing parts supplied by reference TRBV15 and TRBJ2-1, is DAMVIQNPRYQVTQFGKPVTLSCSQTLNHNVMYWYQQKSSQAPKLLFHYYDKDFNNEADTPDNFQSRRPNTSFCFLDIRSPGLGDTAMYLCATSRDPSYEQFFGPGTRLTVL.

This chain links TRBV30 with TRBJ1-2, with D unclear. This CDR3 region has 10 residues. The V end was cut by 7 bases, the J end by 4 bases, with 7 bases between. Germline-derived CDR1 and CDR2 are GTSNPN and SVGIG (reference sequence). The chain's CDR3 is CASHIYGYTF. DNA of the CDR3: TGTGCCTCCCACATCTATGGCTACACCTTC.

In nucleotides, the CDR3 is TGTGCCAGCAGCCAAGATGCGGGGGACTACAATGAGCAGTTCTTC. This sequence encodes CASSQDAGDYNEQFF. The gene calls are TRBV4-2 and TRBJ2-1; 7 nucleotides agree with TRBD2. V gave up 0 bases and J gave up 3 bases; unmatched junction bases: 2. The germline V gene has CDR1 LGHNA and CDR2 YNFKEQ. The length of the CDR3 is 15 residues.

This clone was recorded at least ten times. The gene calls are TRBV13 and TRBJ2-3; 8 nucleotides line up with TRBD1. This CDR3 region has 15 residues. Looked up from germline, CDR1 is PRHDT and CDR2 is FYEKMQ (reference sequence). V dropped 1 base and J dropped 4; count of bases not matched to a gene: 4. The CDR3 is CASSLVLQGADTQYF. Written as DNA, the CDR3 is TGTGCCAGCAGCTTAGTTTTACAGGGGGCAGATACGCAGTATTTT.

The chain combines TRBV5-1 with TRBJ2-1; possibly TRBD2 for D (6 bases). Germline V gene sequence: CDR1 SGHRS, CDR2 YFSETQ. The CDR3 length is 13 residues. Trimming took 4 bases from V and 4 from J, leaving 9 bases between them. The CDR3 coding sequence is TGCGCCAGCAGCGACGGGACTTACAATGAGCAGTTCTTC. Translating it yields CASSDGTYNEQFF.

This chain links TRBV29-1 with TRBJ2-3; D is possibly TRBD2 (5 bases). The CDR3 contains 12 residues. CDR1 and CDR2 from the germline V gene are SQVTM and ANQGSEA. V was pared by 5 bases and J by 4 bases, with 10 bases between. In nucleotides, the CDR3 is TGCAGCGTTTCCGGGGATGCAGATACGCAGTATTTT. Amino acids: CSVSGDADTQYF.

CDR3 sequence (DNA): TGCAGCGTGGCCGGGACGCAGTCTCAAGAGACCCAGTACTTC. This encodes CSVAGTQSQETQYF. The rearrangement links TRBV29-1 to TRBJ2-5; the D call may be TRBD1 or TRBD2 (5 bases each). The CDR3 covers 14 residues. V shed 6 bases and J shed 2 bases, with 16 bases lying between them. Looked up from germline, CDR1 is SQVTM and CDR2 is ANQGSEA.

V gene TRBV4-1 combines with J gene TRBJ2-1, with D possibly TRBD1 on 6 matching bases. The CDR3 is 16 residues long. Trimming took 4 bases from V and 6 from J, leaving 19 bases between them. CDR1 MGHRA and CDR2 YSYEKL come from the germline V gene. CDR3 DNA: TGCGCCAGCAGCCTAGCAATGGGGGCGATTGCCAATGAGCAGTTCTTC. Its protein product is CASSLAMGAIANEQFF.

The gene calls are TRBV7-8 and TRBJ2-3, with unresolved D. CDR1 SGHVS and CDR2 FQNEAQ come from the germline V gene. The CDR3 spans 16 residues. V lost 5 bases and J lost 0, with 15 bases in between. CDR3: CASSPRTIGSTDTQYF. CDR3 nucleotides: TGTGCCAGCAGCCCTCGGACGATAGGAAGCACAGATACGCAGTATTTT.

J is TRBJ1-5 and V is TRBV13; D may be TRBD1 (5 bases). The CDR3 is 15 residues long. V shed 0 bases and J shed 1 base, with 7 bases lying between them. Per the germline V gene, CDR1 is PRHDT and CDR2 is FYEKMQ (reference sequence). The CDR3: CASSLGTESNQPQHF. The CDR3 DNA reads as TGTGCCAGCAGCTTAGGGACAGAGAGCAATCAGCCCCAGCATTTT.

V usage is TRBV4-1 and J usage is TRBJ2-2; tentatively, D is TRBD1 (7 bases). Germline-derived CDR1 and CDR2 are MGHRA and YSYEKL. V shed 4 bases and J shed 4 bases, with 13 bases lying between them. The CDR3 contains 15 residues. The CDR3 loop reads CASSPTQGGTGELFF. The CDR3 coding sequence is TGCGCCAGCAGCCCCACGCAGGGGGGCACCGGGGAGCTGTTTTTT.

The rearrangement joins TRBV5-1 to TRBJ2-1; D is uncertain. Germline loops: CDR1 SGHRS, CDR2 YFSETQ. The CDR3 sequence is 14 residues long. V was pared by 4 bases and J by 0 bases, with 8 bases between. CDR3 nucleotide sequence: TGCGCCAGCAGCGTCTGGAGCTCCTACAATGAGCAGTTCTTC. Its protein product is CASSVWSSYNEQFF. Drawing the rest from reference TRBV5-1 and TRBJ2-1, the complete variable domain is KAGVTQTPRYLIKTRGQQVTLSCSPISGHRSVSWYQQTPGQGLQFLFEYFSETQRNKGNFPGRFSGRQFSNSRSEMNVSTLELGDSALYLCASSVWSSYNEQFFGPGTRLTVL.

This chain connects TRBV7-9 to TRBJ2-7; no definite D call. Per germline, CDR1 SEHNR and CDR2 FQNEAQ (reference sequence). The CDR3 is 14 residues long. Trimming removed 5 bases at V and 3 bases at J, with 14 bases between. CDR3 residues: CASSTTRVGYEQYF. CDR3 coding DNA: TGTGCCAGCAGCACCACCCGGGTTGGCTACGAGCAGTACTTC.

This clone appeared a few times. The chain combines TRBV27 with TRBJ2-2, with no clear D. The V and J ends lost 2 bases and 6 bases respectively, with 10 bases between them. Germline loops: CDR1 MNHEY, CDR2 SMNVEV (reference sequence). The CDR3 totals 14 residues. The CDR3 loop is CASSLNIGAGELFF. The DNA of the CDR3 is TGTGCCAGCAGTTTAAACATCGGAGCCGGGGAGCTGTTTTTT.

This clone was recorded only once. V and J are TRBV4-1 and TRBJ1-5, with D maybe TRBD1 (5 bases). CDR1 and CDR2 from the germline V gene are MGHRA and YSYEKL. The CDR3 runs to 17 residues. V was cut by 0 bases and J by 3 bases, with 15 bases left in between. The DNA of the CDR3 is TGCGCCAGCAGCCAAGAGAAAGTAGGGGAGGCCAATCAGCCCCAGCATTTT. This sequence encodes CASSQEKVGEANQPQHF.

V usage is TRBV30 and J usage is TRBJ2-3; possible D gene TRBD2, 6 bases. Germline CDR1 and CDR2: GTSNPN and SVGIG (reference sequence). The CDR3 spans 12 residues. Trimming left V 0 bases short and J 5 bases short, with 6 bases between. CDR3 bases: TGTGCCTGGAGTGTGGGGGGAGATACGCAGTATTTT. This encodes CAWSVGGDTQYF.

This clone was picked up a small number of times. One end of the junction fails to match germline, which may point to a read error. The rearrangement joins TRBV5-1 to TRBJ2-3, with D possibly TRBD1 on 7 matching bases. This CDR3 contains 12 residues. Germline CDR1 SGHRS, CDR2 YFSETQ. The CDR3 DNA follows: TGCGCCAGCAGCGGGGGGACAGAAACGCAGTATTTT. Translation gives CASSGGTETQYF. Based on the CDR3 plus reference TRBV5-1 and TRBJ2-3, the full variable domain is KAGVTQTPRYLIKTRGQQVTLSCSPISGHRSVSWYQQTPGQGLQFLFEYFSETQRNKGNFPGRFSGRQFSNSRSEMNVSTLELGDSALYLCASSGGTETQYFGPGTRLTVL.

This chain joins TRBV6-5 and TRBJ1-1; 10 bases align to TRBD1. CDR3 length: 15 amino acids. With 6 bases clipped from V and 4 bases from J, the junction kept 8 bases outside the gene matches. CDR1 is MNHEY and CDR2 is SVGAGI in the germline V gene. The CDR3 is CASSRDRGSGTEAFF. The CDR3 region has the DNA TGTGCCAGCAGCAGGGACAGGGGTTCTGGCACTGAAGCTTTCTTT.

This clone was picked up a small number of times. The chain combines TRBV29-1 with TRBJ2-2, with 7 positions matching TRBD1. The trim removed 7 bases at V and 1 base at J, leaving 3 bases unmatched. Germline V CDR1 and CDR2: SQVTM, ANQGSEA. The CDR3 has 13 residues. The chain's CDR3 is CSARTGNTGELFF. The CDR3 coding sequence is TGCAGCGCCCGGACAGGGAACACCGGGGAGCTGTTTTTT.

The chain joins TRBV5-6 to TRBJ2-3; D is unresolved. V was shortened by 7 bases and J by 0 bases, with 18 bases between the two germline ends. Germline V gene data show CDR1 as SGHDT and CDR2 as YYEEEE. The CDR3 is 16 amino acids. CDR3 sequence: CASLMGSFPSTDTQYF. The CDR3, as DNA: TGTGCCAGCCTTATGGGGTCCTTTCCTAGCACAGATACGCAGTATTTT. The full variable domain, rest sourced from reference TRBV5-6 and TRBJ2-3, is DAGVTQSPTHLIKTRGQQVTLRCSPKSGHDTVSWYQQALGQGPQFIFQYYEEEERQRGNFPDRFSGHQFPNYSSELNVNALLLGDSALYLCASLMGSFPSTDTQYFGPGTRLTVL.

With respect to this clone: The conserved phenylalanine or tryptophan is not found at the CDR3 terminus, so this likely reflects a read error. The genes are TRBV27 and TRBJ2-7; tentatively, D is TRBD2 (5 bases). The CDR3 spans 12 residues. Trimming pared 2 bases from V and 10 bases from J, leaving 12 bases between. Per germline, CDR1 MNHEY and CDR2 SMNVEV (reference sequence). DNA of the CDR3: TGTGCCAGCAGTTTAGACGGGGAAGGACAGTACTCC. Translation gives CASSLDGEGQYS.

CDR3 in DNA: TGCAGCGGGAGCGACAGGGTTCGGGGCACTGAAGCTTTCTTT. Protein sequence: CSGSDRVRGTEAFF. This chain uses TRBV29-1 with TRBJ1-1, with TRBD1 matching 7 bases. V was pared by 7 bases and J by 4 bases, with 12 bases of the junction left unmatched. The CDR3 contains 14 residues. Germline-derived CDR1 and CDR2 are SQVTM and ANQGSEA.

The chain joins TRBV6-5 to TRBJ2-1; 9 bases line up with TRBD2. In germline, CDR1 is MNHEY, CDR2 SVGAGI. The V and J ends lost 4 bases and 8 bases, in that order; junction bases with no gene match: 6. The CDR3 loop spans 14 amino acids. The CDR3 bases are TGTGCCAGCAGTTTTAGCGGGGGTATTGATGAGCAGTTCTTC. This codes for CASSFSGGIDEQFF.

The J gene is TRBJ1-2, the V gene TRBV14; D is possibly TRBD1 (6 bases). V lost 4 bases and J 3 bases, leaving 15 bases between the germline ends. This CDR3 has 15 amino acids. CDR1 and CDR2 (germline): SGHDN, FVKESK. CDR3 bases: TGTGCCAGCAGCCCAGCGGGAGGGACACACTATGGCTACACCTTC. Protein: CASSPAGGTHYGYTF.